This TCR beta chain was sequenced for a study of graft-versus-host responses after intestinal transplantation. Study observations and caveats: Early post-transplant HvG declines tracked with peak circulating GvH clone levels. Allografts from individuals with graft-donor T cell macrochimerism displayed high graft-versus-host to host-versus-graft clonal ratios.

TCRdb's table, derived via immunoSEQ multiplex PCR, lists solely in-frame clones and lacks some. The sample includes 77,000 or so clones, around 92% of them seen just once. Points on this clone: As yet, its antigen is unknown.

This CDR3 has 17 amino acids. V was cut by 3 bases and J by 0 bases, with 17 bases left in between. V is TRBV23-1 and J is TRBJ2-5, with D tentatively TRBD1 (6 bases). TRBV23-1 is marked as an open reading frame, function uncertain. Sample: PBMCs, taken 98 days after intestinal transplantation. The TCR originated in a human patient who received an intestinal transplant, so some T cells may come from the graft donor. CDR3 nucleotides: TGCGCCAGCAGTCACCCGCCCCGAAACAGGGACCAAGAGACCCAGTACTTC. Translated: CASSHPPRNRDQETQYF.